These 22 T cell receptor beta chains share one sample of origin, sequenced in a study of cytomegalovirus exposure and HLA in healthy donors (TCRdb year 2017). The library was generated by the immunoSEQ multiplex PCR assay. TCRdb re-hosts the immuneACCESS table, in-frame sequences only. Its copies lack some clones; in the studies checked, an unresolved V gene accounts for under half of them, and the cause for the rest is not known. The sample table holds 100,000 to 150,000 clones, of which 70% to 90% were seen once. About 4.5% of the sample comes from the top ten. The sample consisted of PBMCs. The receptors come from a man younger than 35 in good health and CMV-seropositive.

The chain uses TRBV5-4 and TRBJ2-1; 7 nucleotides align to TRBD1. The V segment lost 1 base and the J segment 6 bases; nucleotides outside the gene matches: 7. This CDR3 has 15 amino acids. CDR1 is SGHNT and CDR2 is YYREEE in the germline V gene (reference sequence). The CDR3 region is CASSLIGGAGNEQFF. CDR3 coding DNA: TGTGCCAGCAGCTTGATAGGGGGCGCGGGCAATGAGCAGTTCTTC.

This rearrangement joins TRBV5-4 to TRBJ2-1; 12 nucleotides align to TRBD2. Germline V gene sequence: CDR1 SGHNT, CDR2 YYREEE (reference sequence). The CDR3 extends over 19 amino acids. After removal of 4 bases from V and 7 bases from J, the junction contained 18 bases not matched to a gene. The CDR3 bases are TGTGCCAGCAGCCTCAACCCCCGCCCTAGCGGGGGGGCCTGGAATGAGCAGTTCTTC. Protein product: CASSLNPRPSGGAWNEQFF.

The chain employs TRBV27 and TRBJ1-2; 9 bases fit TRBD1. This CDR3 is 16 amino acids long. Unmatched junction bases numbered 11, after V lost 6 bases and J lost 3 bases. CDR1 and CDR2 from the germline V gene are MNHEY and SMNVEV (reference sequence). CDR3 DNA: TGTGCCAGCAGCTGGGGACAGGGCGTCCCTGACTATGGCTACACCTTC. Translating it yields CASSWGQGVPDYGYTF.

This chain connects TRBV7-6 to TRBJ1-2; a weak D match, TRBD1 (5 bases). The CDR3 extends over 13 amino acids. V shed 3 bases and J shed 7 bases, with 12 bases lying between them. The germline V gene has CDR1 SGHVS and CDR2 FNYEAQ. CDR3 sequence reads: CASSFPRGVGYTF. CDR3 nucleotides: TGTGCCAGCAGCTTCCCGCGGGGGGTTGGCTACACCTTC. Full variable domain (missing parts from reference TRBV7-6 and TRBJ1-2): GAGVSQSPRYKVTKRGQDVALRCDPISGHVSLYWYRQALGQGPEFLTYFNYEAQQDKSGLPNDRFSAERPEGSISTLTIQRTEQRDSAMYRCASSFPRGVGYTFGSGTRLTVV.

This chain joins TRBV27 and TRBJ1-2; a possible D gene is TRBD1 (6 bases). The V gene lost 5 bases and the J gene lost 6 bases, with 16 bases spanning the gap. This CDR3 contains 14 residues. Germline V gene lookup returns CDR1 MNHEY and CDR2 SMNVEV (reference sequence). The DNA for the CDR3 is TGTGCCAGCAGTCCACAGGGACAAGGGGATGGCTACACCTTC. Amino acids: CASSPQGQGDGYTF.

The rearrangement links TRBV12-5 to TRBJ2-5; tentatively, D is TRBD1 (5 bases). Germline loops: CDR1 LGHNT, CDR2 FRNRAP. V lost 5 bases and J lost 6, with 13 bases in between. The CDR3 consists of 13 residues. The CDR3 region is CASGNGAEKTQYF. Written as DNA, the CDR3 is TGTGCTAGTGGTAATGGGGCAGAAAAGACCCAGTACTTC.

CDR3 coding DNA: TGTGCTAGTGGTCGACAGGGAGGCACTGAAGCTTTCTTT. Amino acid sequence: CASGRQGGTEAFF. The chain uses TRBV12-5 and TRBJ1-1; 7 bases fit TRBD1. The ends lost 5 bases at V and 4 bases at J; junction bases unmatched: 4. The CDR3 length is 13 residues. The germline V gene has CDR1 LGHNT and CDR2 FRNRAP.

This chain connects TRBV27 to TRBJ1-1, with D perhaps matching TRBD1 (6 bases). Germline CDR1 reads MNHEY; CDR2 reads SMNVEV (reference sequence). Trimming pared 0 bases from V and 2 bases from J, leaving 13 bases between. The CDR3 has 16 residues. CDR3 DNA: TGTGCCAGCAGTTTATCGGCTGGACAGAGAAACACTGAAGCTTTCTTT. As protein: CASSLSAGQRNTEAFF.

The chain carries TRBV6-6 and TRBJ1-1; the D is unclear. Per germline, CDR1 MNHNY and CDR2 SVGAGI (reference sequence). Between the trimmed V and J ends, which lost 7 bases and 4 bases, there was a span of 19 bases. The CDR3 spans 15 residues. CDR3 sequence (DNA): TGTGCCAGCACCCTGAGGGCTGGAGGGAGCACTGAAGCTTTCTTT. It codes for CASTLRAGGSTEAFF.

The chain combines TRBV5-4 with TRBJ1-6; 7 bases line up with TRBD1. This CDR3 spans 15 amino acids. J gave up 7 bases and V 5 bases, and 9 bases lay outside the gene matches. Germline CDR1 SGHNT, CDR2 YYREEE (reference sequence). The CDR3 region has the DNA TGTGCCAGCAGTTCACCCGGGACAGAGAATTCACCCCTCCACTTT. Translation: CASSSPGTENSPLHF.

The CDR3 DNA follows: TGTGCCAGCAGCCGTACTAGCGGGGGGGCTACCGAGCAGTACTTC. Translating it yields CASSRTSGGATEQYF. The chain couples TRBV6-6 to TRBJ2-7; TRBD2 matches at 13 bases. The CDR3 sequence is 15 residues long. The germline V gene encodes CDR1 MNHNY and CDR2 SVGAGI (reference sequence). J lost 6 bases, V lost 6 bases, and 8 bases had no gene match.

This sequence joins TRBV5-1 and TRBJ2-1, with 8 bases lining up with TRBD2. The CDR3 spans 15 residues. Germline V gives CDR1 SGHRS, CDR2 YFSETQ. The V segment lost 2 bases and the J segment 2 bases; nucleotides outside the gene matches: 3. This CDR3 reads CASSFNGGAYNEQFF. CDR3 DNA sequence: TGCGCCAGCAGCTTCAACGGGGGGGCCTACAATGAGCAGTTCTTC. Full variable domain (missing parts from reference TRBV5-1 and TRBJ2-1): KAGVTQTPRYLIKTRGQQVTLSCSPISGHRSVSWYQQTPGQGLQFLFEYFSETQRNKGNFPGRFSGRQFSNSRSEMNVSTLELGDSALYLCASSFNGGAYNEQFFGPGTRLTVL.

This chain uses TRBV7-2 with TRBJ2-1, with D tentatively TRBD2 (6 bases). Germline V lookup: CDR1 SGHTA, CDR2 FQGNSA. The CDR3 spans 17 residues. V was shortened by 5 bases and J by 2 bases, with 19 bases between the two germline ends. CDR3 DNA sequence: TGTGCCAGCAGCCCAAAGACCGGGGGTGTTGCCTACAATGAGCAGTTCTTC. This translates into CASSPKTGGVAYNEQFF.

The table lists this clone with a count of one. This chain links TRBV29-1 with TRBJ1-1; perhaps TRBD1 as D (5 bases). Trimming pared 4 bases from V and 5 bases from J, leaving 11 bases between. CDR1 is SQVTM and CDR2 is ANQGSEA in the germline V gene. The CDR3 covers 12 residues. CDR3 in amino acids: CSVGRDMTEAFF. In DNA, the CDR3 is TGCAGCGTTGGCAGGGATATGACTGAAGCTTTCTTT.

J is TRBJ2-7 and V is TRBV10-3; 7 positions agree with TRBD1. From germline, CDR1 is ENHRY and CDR2 SYGVKD. V lost 10 bases, J lost 4 bases, and 16 bases stayed unmatched. This CDR3 has 15 residues. The CDR3 region is CATYRDRSVLYEQYF. The CDR3 DNA is TGTGCCACCTACCGGGACAGAAGCGTCCTTTACGAGCAGTACTTC.

This chain connects TRBV7-2 to TRBJ2-7; TRBD1 might be the D (5 bases). The CDR3 spans 17 residues. V lost 0 bases, J lost 0 bases, and 15 bases lay in between. Germline CDR1 reads SGHTA; CDR2 reads FQGNSA. In DNA, the CDR3 is TGTGCCAGCAGCTTAGCGTTGAAGGGGTTCCCCTCCTACGAGCAGTACTTC. This sequence encodes CASSLALKGFPSYEQYF.

The chain carries TRBV6-4 and TRBJ1-6; maybe TRBD1 (5 bases). There are 14 residues in the CDR3. Trimming cost V 0 bases and J 10 bases, with 10 bases left between them. CDR1 MRHNA and CDR2 SNTAGT come from the germline V gene. In DNA, the CDR3 is TGTGCCAGCAGTGACTCCAGGGTAGGGTCACCCCTCCACTTT. Amino acids: CASSDSRVGSPLHF.

The chain recombines TRBV9 with TRBJ1-5; D uncertain. This CDR3 is built from 13 residues. Between the trimmed V and J ends, which lost 1 base and 7 bases, there was a span of 9 bases. Per the germline V gene, CDR1 is SGDLS and CDR2 is YYNGEE. CDR3 sequence (DNA): TGTGCCAGCAGCGTAAGCCCGGGGCAGCCCCAGCATTTT. This encodes CASSVSPGQPQHF.

For this clone: A junction end diverges from the germline sequence, so it may reflect a read error. The chain has TRBV6-4 and TRBJ2-2; a weak D match, TRBD1 (6 bases). This CDR3 region has 13 residues. The germline gives CDR1 MRHNA, CDR2 SNTAGT. DNA of the CDR3: TGTGCCAGCAGTCCAGGGGACACCAGGGAGCTGTTTTTT. It is translated as CASSPGDTRELFF.

The V call is TRBV18, the J call TRBJ1-4; D remains unclear. The CDR3 totals 15 residues. Germline V gene data show CDR1 as KGHSH and CDR2 as LQKENI. Trimming pared 3 bases from V and 0 bases from J, leaving 8 bases between. CDR3 loop: CASSPTSATNEKLFF. DNA for the CDR3: TGTGCCAGCTCACCGACATCGGCAACTAATGAAAAACTGTTTTTT.

This clone has just one count. The J gene is TRBJ2-6, the V gene TRBV27; no clear D gene. CDR1 and CDR2 from the germline V gene are MNHEY and SMNVEV (reference sequence). The CDR3 runs 14 residues. Deletions cut 3 bases from V and 2 bases from J, with 5 bases between. The CDR3 bases are TGTGCCAGCAGTTTGCGTCCTGGGGCCAACGTCCTGACTTTC. This sequence encodes CASSLRPGANVLTF.

The genes are TRBV7-9 and TRBJ2-5; tentative D call: TRBD1 (6 bases). V was shortened by 8 bases and J by 2 bases, with 21 bases between the two germline ends. The CDR3 consists of 16 residues. CDR1 SEHNR and CDR2 FQNEAQ come from the germline V gene (reference sequence). The CDR3 coding sequence is TGTGCCAGCGGGTCCAGGGGCGAAAGAAATCAAGAGACCCAGTACTTC. Encoded protein: CASGSRGERNQETQYF.